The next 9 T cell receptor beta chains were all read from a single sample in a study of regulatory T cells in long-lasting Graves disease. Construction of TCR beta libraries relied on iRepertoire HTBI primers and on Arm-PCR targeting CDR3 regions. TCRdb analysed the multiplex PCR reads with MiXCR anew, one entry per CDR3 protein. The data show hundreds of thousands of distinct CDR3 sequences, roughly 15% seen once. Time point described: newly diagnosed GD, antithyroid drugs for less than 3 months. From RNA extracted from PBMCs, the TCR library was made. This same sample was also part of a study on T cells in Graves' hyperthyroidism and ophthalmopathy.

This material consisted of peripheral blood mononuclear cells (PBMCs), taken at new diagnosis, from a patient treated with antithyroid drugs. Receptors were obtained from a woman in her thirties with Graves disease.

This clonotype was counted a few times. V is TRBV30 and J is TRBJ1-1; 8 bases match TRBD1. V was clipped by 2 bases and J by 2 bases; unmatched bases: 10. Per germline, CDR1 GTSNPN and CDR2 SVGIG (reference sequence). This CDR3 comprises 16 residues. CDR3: CAWSPGGGGLNTEAFF. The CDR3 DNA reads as TGTGCCTGGAGTCCAGGGGGCGGCGGGCTTAACACTGAAGCTTTCTTT.

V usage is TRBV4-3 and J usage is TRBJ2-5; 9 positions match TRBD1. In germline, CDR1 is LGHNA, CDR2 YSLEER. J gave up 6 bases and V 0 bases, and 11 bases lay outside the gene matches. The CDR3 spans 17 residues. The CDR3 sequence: CASSQDQRQGGEQTQYF. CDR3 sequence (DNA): TGCGCCAGCAGCCAAGATCAGAGACAGGGGGGCGAGCAGACCCAGTACTTC.

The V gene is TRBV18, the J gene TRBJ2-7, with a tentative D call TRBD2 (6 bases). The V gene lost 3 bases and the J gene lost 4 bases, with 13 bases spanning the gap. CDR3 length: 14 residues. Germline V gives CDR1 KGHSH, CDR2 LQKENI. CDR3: CASSPMGGNYEQYF. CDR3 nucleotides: TGTGCCAGCTCACCGATGGGGGGTAATTACGAGCAGTACTTC.

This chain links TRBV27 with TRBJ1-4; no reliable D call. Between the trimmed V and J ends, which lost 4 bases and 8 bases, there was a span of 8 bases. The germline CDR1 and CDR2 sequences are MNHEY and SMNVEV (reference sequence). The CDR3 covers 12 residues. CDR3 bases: TGTGCCAGCAGTTCGGTCGGAGAAAAACTGTTTTTT. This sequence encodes CASSSVGEKLFF.

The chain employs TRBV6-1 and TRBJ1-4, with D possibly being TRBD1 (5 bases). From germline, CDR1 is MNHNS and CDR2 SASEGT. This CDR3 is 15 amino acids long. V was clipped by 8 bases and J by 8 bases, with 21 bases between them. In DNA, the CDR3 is TGTGCCAGCGGGACCGGTGCAGGGAACGGGGAAAAACTGTTTTTT. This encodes CASGTGAGNGEKLFF.

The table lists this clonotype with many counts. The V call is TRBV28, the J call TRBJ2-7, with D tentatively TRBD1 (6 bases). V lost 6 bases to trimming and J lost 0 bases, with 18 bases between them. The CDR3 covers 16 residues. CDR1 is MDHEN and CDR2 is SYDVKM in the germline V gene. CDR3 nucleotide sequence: TGTGCCAGCAGACTGGACAGTCCTATCTACTCCTACGAGCAGTACTTC. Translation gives CASRLDSPIYSYEQYF.

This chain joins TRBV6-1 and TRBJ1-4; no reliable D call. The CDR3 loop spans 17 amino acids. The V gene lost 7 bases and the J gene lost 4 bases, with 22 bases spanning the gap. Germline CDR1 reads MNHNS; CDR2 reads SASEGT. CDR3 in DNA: TGTGCCAGCACCCCACCAAACAGTGAGGGAGGTAATGAAAAACTGTTTTTT. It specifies CASTPPNSEGGNEKLFF.

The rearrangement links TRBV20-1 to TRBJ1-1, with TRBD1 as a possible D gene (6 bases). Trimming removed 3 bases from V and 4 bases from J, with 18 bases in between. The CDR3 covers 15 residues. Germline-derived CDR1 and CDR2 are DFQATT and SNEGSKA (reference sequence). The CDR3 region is CSARAWGQGGTEAFF. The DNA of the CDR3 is TGCAGTGCTAGGGCGTGGGGGCAGGGTGGCACTGAAGCTTTCTTT.

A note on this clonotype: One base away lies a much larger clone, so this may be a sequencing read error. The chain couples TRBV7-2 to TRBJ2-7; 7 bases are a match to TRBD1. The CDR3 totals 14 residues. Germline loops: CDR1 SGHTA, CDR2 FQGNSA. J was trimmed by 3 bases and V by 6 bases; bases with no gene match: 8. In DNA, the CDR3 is TGTGCCAGCAGGTTAACAACAGGGGACTACGAGCAGTACTTC. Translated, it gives CASRLTTGDYEQYF.